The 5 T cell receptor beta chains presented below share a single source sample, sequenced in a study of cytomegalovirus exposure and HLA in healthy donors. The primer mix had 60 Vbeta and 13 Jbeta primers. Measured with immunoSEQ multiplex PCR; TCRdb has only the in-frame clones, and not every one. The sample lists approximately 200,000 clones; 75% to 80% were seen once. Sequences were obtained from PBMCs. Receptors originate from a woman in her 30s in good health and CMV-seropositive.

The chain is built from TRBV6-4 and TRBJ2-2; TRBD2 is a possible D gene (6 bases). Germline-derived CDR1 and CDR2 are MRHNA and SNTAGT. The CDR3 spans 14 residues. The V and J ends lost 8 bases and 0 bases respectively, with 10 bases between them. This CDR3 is CASSGLANTGELFF. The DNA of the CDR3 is TGTGCCAGCTCGGGACTTGCGAACACCGGGGAGCTGTTTTTT.

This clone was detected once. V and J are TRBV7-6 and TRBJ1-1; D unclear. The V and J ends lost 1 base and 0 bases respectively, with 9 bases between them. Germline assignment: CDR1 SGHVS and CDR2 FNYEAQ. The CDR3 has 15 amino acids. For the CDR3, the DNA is TGTGCCAGCAGCTTAGAGGCAGACTTGAACACTGAAGCTTTCTTT. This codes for CASSLEADLNTEAFF.

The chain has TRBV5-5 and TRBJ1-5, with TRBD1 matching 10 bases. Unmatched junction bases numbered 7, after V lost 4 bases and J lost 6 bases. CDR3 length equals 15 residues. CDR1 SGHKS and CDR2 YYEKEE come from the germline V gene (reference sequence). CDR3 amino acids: CASSVGQGVGQPQHF. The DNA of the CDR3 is TGTGCCAGCAGCGTAGGACAGGGGGTTGGTCAGCCCCAGCATTTT.

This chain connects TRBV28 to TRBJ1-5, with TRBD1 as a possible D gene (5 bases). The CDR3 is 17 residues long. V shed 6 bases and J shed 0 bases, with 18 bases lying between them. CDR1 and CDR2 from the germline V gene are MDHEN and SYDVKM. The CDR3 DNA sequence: TGTGCCAGCAGGGGGCTTGGAGCTCGTTATAGCAATCAGCCCCAGCATTTT. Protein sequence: CASRGLGARYSNQPQHF. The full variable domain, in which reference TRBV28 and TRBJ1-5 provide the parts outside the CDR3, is DVKVTQSSRYLVKRTGEKVFLECVQDMDHENMFWYRQDPGLGLRLIYFSYDVKMKEKGDIPEGYSVSREKKERFSLILESASTNQTSMYLCASRGLGARYSNQPQHFGDGTRLSIL.

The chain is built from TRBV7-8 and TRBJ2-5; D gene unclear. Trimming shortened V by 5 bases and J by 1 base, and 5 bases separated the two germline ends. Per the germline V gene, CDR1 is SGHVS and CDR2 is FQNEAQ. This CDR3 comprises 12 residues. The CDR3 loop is CASSHFQETQYF. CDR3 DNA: TGTGCCAGCAGCCACTTCCAAGAGACCCAGTACTTC.